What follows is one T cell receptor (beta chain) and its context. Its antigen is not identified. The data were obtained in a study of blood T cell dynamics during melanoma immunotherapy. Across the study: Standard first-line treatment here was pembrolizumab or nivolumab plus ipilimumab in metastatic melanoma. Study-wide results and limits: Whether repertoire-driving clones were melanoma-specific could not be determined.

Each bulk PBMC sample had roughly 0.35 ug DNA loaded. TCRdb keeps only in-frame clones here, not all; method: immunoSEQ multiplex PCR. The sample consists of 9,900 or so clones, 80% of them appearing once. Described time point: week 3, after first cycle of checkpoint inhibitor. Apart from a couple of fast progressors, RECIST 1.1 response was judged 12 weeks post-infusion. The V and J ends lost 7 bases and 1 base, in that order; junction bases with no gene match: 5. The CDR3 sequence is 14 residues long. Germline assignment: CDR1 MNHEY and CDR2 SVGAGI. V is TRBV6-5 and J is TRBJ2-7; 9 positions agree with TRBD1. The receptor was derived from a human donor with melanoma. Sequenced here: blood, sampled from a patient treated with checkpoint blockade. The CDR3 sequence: CASMRGQGSYEQYF. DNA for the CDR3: TGTGCCAGCATGAGGGGACAGGGTTCCTACGAGCAGTACTTC.